The clone carrying this TCR beta chain has a count of ten or more. The antigen is unknown. These data belong to a study of CD8 T cells in ankylosing spondylitis. Overall study findings and caveats: Reportedly, significant enrichment of disease-linked clones occurred in matched ankylosing spondylitis synovial fluid. Some of these motif variants have turned up before, in reports on reactive arthritis synovial fluid and blood. Blood of patients with ankylosing spondylitis appeared to be characterized by a TCR beta motif of roughly eight highly homologous variants. Relatively rare in peripheral blood, disease-linked clones were also CD8+.

TCRdb fed the 5' RACE reads into MiXCR, producing one record per CDR3 protein. This sample has some 250,000 distinct CDR3 sequences; 7.5% to 9% occur once, and the top ten carry around 7%. The CDR3 is made up of 15 amino acids. The V and J ends lost 5 bases and 0 bases respectively, with 16 bases between them. Germline V lookup: CDR1 SQVTM, CDR2 ANQGSEA. The sequencing sample was made of blood, either unsorted or a sorted T cell fraction (not recorded which). The clonotype was recovered from a male donor with ankylosing spondylitis or in good health (not recorded which). The genes are TRBV29-1 and TRBJ1-1; D ambiguous. The DNA for the CDR3 is TGCAGCGTTAGGGTTAGTTGGTCGATGAACACTGAAGCTTTCTTT. Translating gives CSVRVSWSMNTEAFF. Full variable domain (rest looked up from reference TRBV29-1 and TRBJ1-1): SAVISQKPSRDICQRGTSLTIQCQVDSQVTMMFWYRQQPGQSLTLIATANQGSEATYESGFVIDKFPISRPNLTFSTLTVSNMSPEDSSIYLCSVRVSWSMNTEAFFGQGTRLTVV.